The rows below give T cell receptor beta chains drawn from one sample of a study of response to subunit inactivated influenza vaccine. TCRdb recomputed calls from the RT-PCR reads with MiXCR, one row per CDR3 protein. Among around 490,000 distinct CDR3 sequences listed, around 8% were seen once. The sequencing here drew on PBMCs from blood, taken 23 to 25 months after vaccination. All receptors come from a man between 50 and 69 years old who received an inactivated influenza vaccine. Each CDR3 is given with its conserved first and last residue. The D gene is left open where the match is weak. The listing skips clone size in some rows; elsewhere it reads once, few, many or a size class.

v_call,j_call,d_call,clone_size,cdr3_nt,cdr3_aa
TRBV5-1,TRBJ2-7,TRBD1,many,TGCGCCAGCAGCGGCCGGGACAGTATCTACGAGCAGTACTTC,CASSGRDSIYEQYF
TRBV7-9,TRBJ2-3,TRBD2,few,TGTGCCAGCAGCCCAAGACTAGCGGGGATTAGCACAGATACGCAGTATTTT,CASSPRLAGISTDTQYF
TRBV4-3,TRBJ1-5,TRBD1,few,TGCGCCAGCAGCCCAAGACAGGGGGCCGGTCAGCCCCAGCATTTT,CASSPRQGAGQPQHF
TRBV11-2,TRBJ1-4,NA,many,TGTGCCAGCAGCTTAAAAGGGGAGCATAATGAAAAACTGTTTTTT,CASSLKGEHNEKLFF
TRBV11-2,TRBJ1-2,TRBD1,many,TGTGCCAGCAGCTCCGGGACAGGGTACTATGGCTACACCTTC,CASSSGTGYYGYTF
TRBV30,TRBJ2-3,NA,few,TGTGCCTGGAGTGTATTATCCGGTAGCACAGATACGCAGTATTTT,CAWSVLSGSTDTQYF
TRBV28,TRBJ1-2,NA,NA,TGTGCCAGCAGTTTATTGGGGTTCAACTATGGCTACACCTTC,CASSLLGFNYGYTF
TRBV5-5,TRBJ2-5,NA,NA,TGTGCCAGCAGCTTGTGGGCAGGGAGCTCAACGGGGACCCAGTACTTC,CASSLWAGSSTGTQYF
TRBV11-2,TRBJ2-1,NA,many,TGTGCCAGCAGCTTATTTCTAGGGGCCCATGAGCAGTTCTTC,CASSLFLGAHEQFF
TRBV15,TRBJ2-5,TRBD1,few,TGTGCCACCAGCAGATCGGGACAGGTTTACCAAGAGACCCAGTACTTC,CATSRSGQVYQETQYF
TRBV10-3,TRBJ2-7,TRBD1,few,TGTGCCATCAGTGAGACCCCGACAGGGAACTACGAGCAGTACTTC,CAISETPTGNYEQYF
TRBV7-8,TRBJ1-1,NA,few,TGTGCCAGCAGCCTGCCACCGCAGTCAAACGCTGAAGCTTTCTTT,CASSLPPQSNAEAFF
TRBV11-2,TRBJ1-3,NA,few,TGTGCCAGCAGCCACCGACTGCCCCCCGCTGGAAACACCATATATTTT,CASSHRLPPAGNTIYF
TRBV6-1,TRBJ1-6,NA,NA,TGTGCCAGCAGCCGAGCTTTGGACAGTTATAATTCACCCCTCCACTTT,CASSRALDSYNSPLHF
TRBV7-3,TRBJ2-5,TRBD2,few,TGTGCCAGCAGCTTAAGCAGCGGGAGCGAGACCCAGTACTTC,CASSLSSGSETQYF
TRBV18,TRBJ2-1,NA,many,TGTGCCAGCGGGAAACAGGGTGTGGAGAATGAGCAGTTCTTC,CASGKQGVENEQFF
TRBV27,TRBJ2-1,NA,many,TGTGCCAGCAGTCGCGGACTTAGCTCCTACAATGAGCAGTTCTTC,CASSRGLSSYNEQFF
TRBV28,TRBJ1-4,TRBD1,few,TGTGCCAGCAGTTTGGGACAGGCCACCCATGAAAAACTGTTTTTT,CASSLGQATHEKLFF
TRBV6-1,TRBJ1-3,NA,NA,TGTGCCAGCACCTCTTTTTCTTCTGGAAACACCATATATTTT,CASTSFSSGNTIYF
TRBV7-8,TRBJ2-7,NA,few,TGTGCCAGCAGCCGCGGGACAGCAAGCTCCTACGAGCAGTACTTC,CASSRGTASSYEQYF
TRBV5-1,TRBJ2-7,TRBD1,many,TGCGCCAGCAGCTTGGGACAGGGGAGCTACGAGCAGTACTTC,CASSLGQGSYEQYF
TRBV3-1,TRBJ2-1,NA,many,TGTGCCAGCAGCCAAGATCTCGGACTCTCGTACAATGAGCAGTTCTTC,CASSQDLGLSYNEQFF
TRBV11-2,TRBJ2-3,NA,few,TGTGCCAGCAGCTTAGAGAGCGGCAGAGTAGATACGCAGTATTTT,CASSLESGRVDTQYF
TRBV12-3/TRBV12-4,TRBJ2-2,TRBD1,few,TGTGCCAGCAGTAACCGGGACAGGGCGAACACCGGGGAGCTGTTTTTT,CASSNRDRANTGELFF
TRBV6-2/TRBV6-3,TRBJ2-1,TRBD2,few,TGTGCCAGCACAATTAGCGGGAGGTCTTACAATGAGCAGTTCTTC,CASTISGRSYNEQFF
TRBV20-1,TRBJ2-7,TRBD1,few,TGCAGTGCTAGAGATAAAAAGGGGGACAGGGTCGACTACGAGCAGTACTTC,CSARDKKGDRVDYEQYF
TRBV30,TRBJ2-2,TRBD2,NA,TGTGCCTGGATCAGCGGGAGGGCAATCGGGGAGCTGTTTTTT,CAWISGRAIGELFF
TRBV5-1,TRBJ2-7,NA,NA,TGCGCCAGCAGTTCGTACAGGGGAGGGCACGAGCAGTACTTC,CASSSYRGGHEQYF
TRBV25-1,TRBJ1-2,NA,few,TGTGCCAGCAGTGAAGGTGGCTACACCTTC,CASSEGGYTF
TRBV20-1,TRBJ2-2,NA,many,TGCAGTGCTACGGGGCAAGCGAACACCGGGGAGCTGTTTTTT,CSATGQANTGELFF